The 19 T cell receptor beta chains listed next were all sequenced from one sample in a study of blood T cell repertoires in COVID-19. The method was immunoSEQ multiplex PCR; TCRdb's version includes in-frame clones alone and lacks a portion of them. The sample has 200,000 to 300,000 clones; 85% to 90% are singletons. Sequenced: peripheral blood. The receptors stem from a woman aged 40 to 55 with acute or convalescent COVID-19.

The rearrangement links TRBV2 to TRBJ2-5; D might be TRBD2 (7 bases). This CDR3 contains 14 residues. Per germline, CDR1 SNHLY and CDR2 FYNNEI. V was clipped by 6 bases and J by 4 bases, with 15 bases between them. The CDR3 DNA reads as TGTGCCAGCAGCCCCCGGGGGGCTGGAGAGACCCAGTACTTC. It is translated as CASSPRGAGETQYF.

The chain employs TRBV4-2 and TRBJ2-2, with 10 bases aligning to TRBD2. CDR1 LGHNA and CDR2 YNFKEQ come from the germline V gene. There are 19 residues in the CDR3. Unmatched junction bases numbered 10, after V lost 0 bases and J lost 3 bases. The CDR3 DNA follows: TGTGCCAGCAGCCAAGATGTATTATTAGCGGGGGGTTACACCGGGGAGCTGTTTTTT. This gives the protein CASSQDVLLAGGYTGELFF.

The chain combines TRBV2 with TRBJ2-1, with 10 bases identical to TRBD2. Germline values: CDR1 SNHLY, CDR2 FYNNEI. CDR3 length: 15 amino acids. J lost 7 bases, V lost 3 bases, and 6 bases had no gene match. The CDR3 here is CASSDNSGGRNEQFF. The CDR3 region has the DNA TGTGCCAGCAGTGATAATAGCGGGGGGAGGAATGAGCAGTTCTTC.

This sequence joins TRBV11-2 and TRBJ1-6; 8 nucleotides line up with TRBD1. Germline trimming cut 8 bases from V and 7 bases from J; bases unmatched to any gene: 7. From germline, CDR1 is SGHAT and CDR2 FQNNGV. CDR3 length: 14 residues. The CDR3 nucleotides read TGTGCCAGCTCCAGGGGGCAGGACAATTCACCCCTCCACTTT. Residues: CASSRGQDNSPLHF.

The J gene is TRBJ2-3, the V gene TRBV5-1, with TRBD2 identical over 9 bases. The length of the CDR3 is 16 residues. The V gene end was trimmed by 4 bases and the J gene end by 4 bases; junction bases not matched to a gene: 10. Germline CDR1 is SGHRS and CDR2 is YFSETQ. The CDR3 DNA is TGCGCCAGCAGCCCGTCAGCAAGCGGGGGGTCAGATACGCAGTATTTT. Translating gives CASSPSASGGSDTQYF.

The gene calls are TRBV5-1 and TRBJ2-1, with 8 bases lining up with TRBD2. Germline CDR1 SGHRS, CDR2 YFSETQ. After removal of 0 bases from V and 10 bases from J, the junction contained 6 bases not matched to a gene. The CDR3 runs to 14 residues. CDR3 sequence (DNA): TGCGCCAGCAGCTTGGCCCAACTAGCGGCAGAGCAGTTCTTC. This sequence encodes CASSLAQLAAEQFF.

The chain is built from TRBV5-6 and TRBJ1-2; the match to TRBD1 covers 9 bases. CDR1 and CDR2 (germline): SGHDT, YYEEEE. V shed 5 bases and J 8 bases; nucleotides not matched to a gene: 13. The CDR3 covers 15 residues. The CDR3 protein is CASSHEDRGLAGYTF. The CDR3 DNA sequence: TGTGCCAGCAGTCATGAAGACAGGGGGTTGGCAGGCTACACCTTC.

The V gene is TRBV5-4, the J gene TRBJ2-7; D is unclear. The CDR3 is 13 amino acids. V was cut by 0 bases and J by 6 bases, with 10 bases left in between. Germline V gives CDR1 SGHNT, CDR2 YYREEE (reference sequence). CDR3 coding DNA: TGTGCCAGCAGCTTGGCCCCAGCGACCGAGCAGTACGTC. It encodes CASSLAPATEQYV.

V usage is TRBV5-1 and J usage is TRBJ2-3, with 11 bases lining up with TRBD1. V shed 0 bases, J shed 4 bases, and the junction held 1 base outside the gene matches. Looked up from germline, CDR1 is SGHRS and CDR2 is YFSETQ. There are 15 residues in the CDR3. Written as DNA, the CDR3 is TGCGCCAGCAGCTTGGGGACAGGGGGCCCAGATACGCAGTATTTT. Protein product: CASSLGTGGPDTQYF.

The V call is TRBV6-1, the J call TRBJ2-3; unclear D gene. The CDR3 is 14 amino acids. Germline assignment: CDR1 MNHNS and CDR2 SASEGT. Trimming took off 8 bases at V and 4 bases at J, with 16 bases between the two ends. The DNA of the CDR3 is TGTGCCAGCGGCCCCCGACGGGTACCAGATACGCAGTATTTT. Protein product: CASGPRRVPDTQYF.

This rearrangement joins TRBV21-1 to TRBJ1-2; TRBD1, the table's D call, lacks a check against the DNA. TRBV21-1 is given as a pseudogene. The CDR3 is 11 residues long. The CDR3 reads CASSPDRGYTF. Here the CDR3 DNA reads TGTGCCAGCAGCCCTGACAGGGGCTACACCTTC.

V is TRBV19 and J is TRBJ2-4; 10 bases are shared with TRBD2. V was clipped by 7 bases and J by 13 bases; unmatched bases: 19. There are 16 residues in the CDR3. CDR1 LNHDA and CDR2 SQIVND come from the germline V gene (reference sequence). CDR3 in amino acids: CASKSSLGLLAGLQYF. As DNA, the CDR3 is TGTGCCAGTAAGTCGTCCCTGGGTCTACTAGCGGGGCTGCAGTACTTC.

This sequence joins TRBV2 and TRBJ1-1; 9 bases match TRBD1. Germline V lookup: CDR1 SNHLY, CDR2 FYNNEI. V lost 4 bases to trimming and J lost 9 bases; unmatched junction nucleotides: 6. The CDR3 consists of 13 residues. CDR3 DNA sequence: TGTGCCAGCAGTGGGAGACAGGGGGGACAAGCTTTCTTT. It encodes CASSGRQGGQAFF.

J is TRBJ1-1 and V is TRBV7-3; possibly TRBD1 for D (6 bases). Trimming removed 3 bases at V and 7 bases at J, with 15 bases between. This CDR3 comprises 14 residues. Germline V lookup: CDR1 SGHTA, CDR2 FQGTGA. In DNA form, the CDR3 reads TGTGCCAGCAGCTTGGGGTACACACAGGGTGAAGCTTTCTTT. Its protein product is CASSLGYTQGEAFF.

This chain links TRBV5-1 with TRBJ1-6; 11 bases are a match to TRBD1. The CDR3 runs 18 residues. Per germline, CDR1 SGHRS and CDR2 YFSETQ. Trimming took 3 bases from V and 6 from J; bases not matched to a gene: 11. The CDR3 DNA reads as TGCGCCAGCAGCTCCGGGACAGGGGGGCATACCGTTAATTCACCCCTCCACTTT. As protein: CASSSGTGGHTVNSPLHF.

The gene calls are TRBV6-2 or TRBV6-3 and TRBJ2-5, with D perhaps matching TRBD1 (6 bases). Looked up from germline, CDR1 is MNHEY and CDR2 is SVGEGT. There are 13 residues in the CDR3. Trimming took off 5 bases at V and 0 bases at J, with 7 bases between the two ends. This CDR3 is CASSRTDQETQYF. CDR3 sequence (DNA): TGTGCCAGCAGTCGGACAGACCAAGAGACCCAGTACTTC.

A remark on this clone: The junction differs from germline at one of its ends, possibly a read error. This chain connects TRBV7-2 to TRBJ2-2; D not certain. The V gene's germline CDR1 is SGHTA and CDR2 FQGNSA. The CDR3 totals 13 residues. Here the CDR3 reads CASSLGGTRELFF. The CDR3, as DNA: TGTGCCAGCAGCTTAGGCGGCACCAGGGAGCTGTTTTTT.

In regard to this clone: Other DNA sequences within the sample encode an identical CDR3. The genes are TRBV19 and TRBJ1-1, with TRBD1 as a possible D gene (5 bases). Per germline, CDR1 LNHDA and CDR2 SQIVND (reference sequence). The CDR3 contains 13 residues. Trimming took off 5 bases at V and 3 bases at J, with 10 bases between the two ends. CDR3 protein: CASSSRGDTEAFF. The DNA for the CDR3 is TGTGCCAGTAGTTCGCGGGGGGACACTGAAGCTTTCTTT.

For the CDR3, the DNA is TGCGCCAGCAGCGCGACACCTCGGGACAGATCCTACTACGAGCAGTACGTC. Translating gives CASSATPRDRSYYEQYV. The chain employs TRBV5-1 and TRBJ2-7; 7 positions agree with TRBD1. Per the germline V gene, CDR1 is SGHRS and CDR2 is YFSETQ. CDR3 size: 17 residues. V lost 4 bases, J lost 3 bases, and 16 bases stayed unmatched.